This T cell receptor beta chain was found in a study of blood T cell repertoires in COVID-19. Study background: Both acute and convalescent COVID-19 samples were obtained from the United States, Italy and Spain.

Germline V CDR1 and CDR2: LGHDT, YNNKEL (reference sequence). CDR3 length: 18 residues. V shed 0 bases and J shed 4 bases, with 19 bases lying between them. As processed by the authors: Scientists estimated how many nucleated cells there were by amplifying reference gene primers. The protocol was immunoSEQ multiplex PCR, while the TCRdb copy is restricted to in-frame clones and leaves out a portion. For V, J and clone size, that table is used; D and trimming come from the DNA. The sample carries approximately 170,000 clones, about 85% recorded once. The receptor was derived from a man in his 60s who had recovered from COVID-19. Sequenced sample: peripheral blood. The rearrangement uses TRBV3-1 (or the pseudogene TRBV3-2) and TRBJ2-1; D is possibly TRBD2 (6 bases). The CDR3 bases are TGTGCCAGCAGCCAAGACCCCCACGACCGGGGGTATTACAATGAGCAGTTCTTC. Translated: CASSQDPHDRGYYNEQFF.